This T cell receptor beta chain was identified in a study of HIV-infected children after antiretroviral therapy interruption. The wider study: Interruption group median age roughly 10 years; continuous group 7 to 8 years.

As to treatment: PENTA 11 planned treatment interruption arm or continuous ART arm. Naive CD4+ CD45RA+ CD45RO- T cells were FACS-sorted from thawed PBMCs. This clonotype was counted only a few times. V lost 6 bases to trimming and J lost 8 bases; unmatched junction nucleotides: 16. This CDR3 comprises 16 residues. Germline loops: CDR1 MNHGY, CDR2 SVAAGI. Unique molecular identifiers were included in an RNA-based 3' RACE TCR library. Via MiXCR, TCRdb re-called the 3' RACE reads, giving one row per CDR3 protein. The sample lists some 90,000 distinct CDR3 sequences; about 6.3% were seen once. The chain employs TRBV6-9 and TRBJ2-1; TRBD1 matches at 7 bases. The sequences come from CD45RA+ CD4+ T cells from PBMCs, pooled from several time points, collected from a donor given antiretroviral therapy, either interrupted or continuous. Subset noted: naive CD4+ CD45RA+ CD45RO- T cells. The source of this sequence is a pool of human donors with HIV. CDR3 sequence reads: CASRNPRDSPLDEQFF. The CDR3 DNA reads as TGTGCCAGCAGGAACCCTAGGGACAGTCCTTTGGATGAGCAGTTCTTC.